This T cell receptor (beta chain) was sequenced during a study of blood T cells in healthy people across ages (dated by TCRdb to between 2015 and 2017). In the study overall: In model experiments, roughly one uniquely barcoded TCR beta cDNA molecule per two T cells was captured by template switching. To track age-related changes in TCR beta repertoire diversity, the study relied on deep sequencing normalized with unique cDNA molecular identifiers. The donors were divided into four age groups: young (average about 16 years), middle-aged (about 40), aged (about 61) and long-lived (around 87). To avoid experimental bias, donors of different ages were randomly spread across the sequencing lanes. The study analyzed two additional independent replicas of 1 million unique cDNA reads from the same blood draw for two donors, one aged 18 to 30 and one aged 80 or older. The research as a whole found: The CMV infection status of donors was not known, potentially confounding age-related changes in expanded clonotypes. There was a strong correlation between observed TCR beta diversity and the percentage of naive T cells measured by flow cytometry. Since profiling was done on bulk unsorted PBMCs, naive and antigen-experienced compartments could not be conclusively compared. Observed TCR beta diversity per million T cells fell roughly linearly with age, and a significant reduction was already apparent by age about 43. Total diversity estimates from one million sequenced T cells were considered lower bounds and underestimates. The long-lived group showed more naive CD4+ T cells, fewer expanded clones and increased TCR diversity than the aged group, suggesting age selection.

This clonotype was detected only a few times. It has no known antigen specificity. No base qualities exist here, and no much larger clone lies one base off it. Receptor libraries were prepared by 5' RACE. Instrument used: Illumina HiSeq 2500. A second PCR of roughly 7 to 12 cycles was run with a J-beta primer mix and a sample-barcoded 5' primer. A template-switch 5' adaptor carrying 12 random nucleotides introduced a unique molecular identifier onto each TCR beta cDNA molecule. Each sample yielded at least 3 million CDR3-containing paired-end reads. First-strand cDNA was synthesized from all RNA with the Mint cDNA synthesis kit, primed by a TRBC-specific oligonucleotide. Following uracil-DNA glycosylase treatment, all cDNA underwent a first 18-cycle PCR with the universal primers M1SS and BC2_uni_R. The source study handled its data this way. Each sample was normalized by randomly selecting 1 million high-quality reads, each carrying a distinct molecular identifier. Instead of being binned into consensus sequences, reads that shared molecular identifiers were thrown out. CDR3 identification, clonotype clustering and error correction used MiTCR with a Q25 quality threshold and the strictest error-elimination algorithm. A nonparametric unseen species model using Euler transformation provided a lower-bound estimate of total TCR beta diversity. TCRdb reworked the public reads: Q25 trimming with fastp, MiXCR clone assembly, productive beta chains retained. Each CDR3 protein appears once, grouped with its most common genes and DNA. V and J calls and clone size were set by TCRdb, not the authors. The table for this sample lists hundreds of thousands of distinct CDR3 sequences; less than 60% of them were counted only once. The top ten clones comprise around a sixth of the sample.

V and J are trimmed by 6 bases and 7 bases, and the gene matches miss 7 bases of the junction. The germline V gene yields SQVTM for CDR1 and ANQGSEA for CDR2. The CDR3 spans 13 residues, from the cysteine through the phenylalanine. Only the CDR3 portion is preserved as DNA: 39 bases, with reading frame beginning at the first base. The donors were roughly 40 Caucasian individuals from Russia, aged 6 to 90 years, who were systemically healthy. About 10 milliliters of peripheral blood were collected from each donor into EDTA-treated Vacutainer tubes. Ficoll-Paque density-gradient centrifugation was used to isolate PBMCs, with at least 6.5 million per sample. Total RNA, at least 5 micrograms per sample, was extracted from PBMCs with Trizol reagent. The percentages of naive CD45RAhigh/CD27high T cells were determined by flow cytometry on a PBMC aliquot from every donor.

The sequenced sample consisted of blood. This TCR was sampled from a man older than 75 in good health. The chain links TRBV29-1 with TRBJ1-4, with TRBD1 identical over 8 junction bases. The nucleotide sequence is given as TGCAGCGTAAGGGACAGGACCGTTGAAAAACTGTTTTTT. It translates as CSVRDRTVEKLFF.